The source of this T cell receptor beta chain is a study of T cell repertoires in cytomegalovirus infection (dated by TCRdb to between 2019 and 2020). Regarding the complete study: Because public TCR beta signatures pointed to carriage of CMV infection together with the matching HLA type, the HLA type of each donor mattered for the analysis.

Instrument used: Illumina HiSeq 1500. In-frame beta chains were kept once TCRdb had trimmed the public reads at Q25 with fastp and called clones with MiXCR. Every CDR3 protein is listed once, alongside the most common genes and DNA of its rows. The sample table lists over 85,000 distinct CDR3 sequences, approximately 16% of them with a count of one. The ten most abundant clones make up more than 7% of the sample. Broader findings and caveats from the paper: The ex vivo response was dominated by HLA-C-restricted CMV-specific TCR beta clonotypes, and the single most frequent clonotype in two of eight donors was supplied by these HLA-C-restricted clonotypes. In both this cohort and an independent cohort of more than 350 donors, the cumulative frequency of public TCR beta family members distinguished carriers of CMV infection plus the relevant HLA type.

The junction shows trimming of 3 bases on V and 6 bases on J, plus 11 bases between the germline ends. The CDR3 contains 14 residues, cysteine and phenylalanine counted. Only CDR3 DNA remains: 42 bases, in frame from the first base. This clonotype was observed at least ten times. This receptor's antigen is unknown. No base quality information exists; no much larger clone differs at one position. The TCR was taken from a human donor in good health (CMV status not recorded). Some clones in this sample may be carry-over from other donors' samples. Sequencing used PBMCs. The rearranged chain carries TRBV12-3 or TRBV12-4 and TRBJ1-4; the D gene lacks a confident call. The sequenced DNA is TGTGCCAGCAGTTTCGGGCAGAGAGATGAAAAACTGTTTTTT. It specifies CASSFGQRDEKLFF.